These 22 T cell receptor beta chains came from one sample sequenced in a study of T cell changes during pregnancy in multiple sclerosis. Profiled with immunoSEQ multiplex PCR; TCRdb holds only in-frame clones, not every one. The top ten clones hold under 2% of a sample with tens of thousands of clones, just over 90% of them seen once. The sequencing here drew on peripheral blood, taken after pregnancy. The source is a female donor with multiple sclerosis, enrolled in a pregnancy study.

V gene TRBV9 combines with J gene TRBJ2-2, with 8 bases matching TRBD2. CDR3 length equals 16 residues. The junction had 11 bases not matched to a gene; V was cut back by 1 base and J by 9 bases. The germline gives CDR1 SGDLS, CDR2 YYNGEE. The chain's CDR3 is CASSVRASGLDRELFF. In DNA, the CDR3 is TGTGCCAGCAGCGTAAGGGCTAGCGGGCTGGACCGGGAGCTGTTTTTT. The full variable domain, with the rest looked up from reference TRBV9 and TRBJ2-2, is DSGVTQTPKHLITATGQRVTLRCSPRSGDLSVYWYQQSLDQGLQFLIQYYNGEERAKGNILERFSAQQFPDLHSELNLSSLELGDSALYFCASSVRASGLDRELFFGEGSRLTVL.

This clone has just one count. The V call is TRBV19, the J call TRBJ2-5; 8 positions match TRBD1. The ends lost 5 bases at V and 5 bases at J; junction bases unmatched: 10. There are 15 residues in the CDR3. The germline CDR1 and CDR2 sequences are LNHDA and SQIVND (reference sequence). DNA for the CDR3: TGTGCCAGTAGTCCCCCCAGGGGGCTCGGGGAGACCCAGTACTTC. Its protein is CASSPPRGLGETQYF.

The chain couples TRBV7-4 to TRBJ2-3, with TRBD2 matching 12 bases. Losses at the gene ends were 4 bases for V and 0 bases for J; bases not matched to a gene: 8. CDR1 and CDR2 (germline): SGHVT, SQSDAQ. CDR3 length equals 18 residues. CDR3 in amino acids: CASSSARTSGDSTDTQYF. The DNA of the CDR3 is TGTGCCAGCAGCTCTGCGCGGACTAGCGGGGATAGCACAGATACGCAGTATTTT.

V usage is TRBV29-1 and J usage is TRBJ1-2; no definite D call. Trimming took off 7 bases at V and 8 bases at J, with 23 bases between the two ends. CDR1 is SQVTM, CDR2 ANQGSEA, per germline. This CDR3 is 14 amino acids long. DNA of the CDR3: TGCAGCGCCCTGGGAGGCGGAGCCCATAAGGGCTACACCTTC. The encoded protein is CSALGGGAHKGYTF.

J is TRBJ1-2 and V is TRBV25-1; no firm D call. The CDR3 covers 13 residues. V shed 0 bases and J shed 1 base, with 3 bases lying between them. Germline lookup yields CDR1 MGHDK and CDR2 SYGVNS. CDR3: CASSEYLNYGYTF. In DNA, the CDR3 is TGTGCCAGCAGTGAATATCTTAACTATGGCTACACCTTC.

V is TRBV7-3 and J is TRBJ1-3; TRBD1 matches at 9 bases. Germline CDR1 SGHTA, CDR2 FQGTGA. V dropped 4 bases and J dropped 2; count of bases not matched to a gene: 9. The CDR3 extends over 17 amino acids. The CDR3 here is CASSSSPGQGAGNTIYF. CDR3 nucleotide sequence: TGTGCCAGCAGCTCTTCACCGGGACAGGGTGCTGGAAACACCATATATTTT.

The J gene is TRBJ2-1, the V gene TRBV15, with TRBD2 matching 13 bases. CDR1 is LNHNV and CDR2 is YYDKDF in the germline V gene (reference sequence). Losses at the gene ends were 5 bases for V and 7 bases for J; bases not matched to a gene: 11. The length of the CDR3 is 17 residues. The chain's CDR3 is CATSHTLLAGGPNEQFF. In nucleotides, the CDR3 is TGTGCCACCAGCCACACCTTACTAGCGGGAGGGCCAAATGAGCAGTTCTTC.

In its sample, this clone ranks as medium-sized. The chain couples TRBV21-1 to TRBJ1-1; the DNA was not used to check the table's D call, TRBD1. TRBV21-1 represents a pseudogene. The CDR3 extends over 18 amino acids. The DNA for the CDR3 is TGTGCCAGCAGCAAAGAGAGGGGGACAGGGGGACCGAACACTGAAGCTTTCTTT. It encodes CASSKERGTGGPNTEAFF.

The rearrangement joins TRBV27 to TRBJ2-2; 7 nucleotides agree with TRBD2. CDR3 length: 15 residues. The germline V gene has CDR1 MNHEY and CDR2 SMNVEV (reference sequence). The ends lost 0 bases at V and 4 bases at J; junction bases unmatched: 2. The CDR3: CASSLSGGFTGELFF. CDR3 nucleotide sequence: TGTGCCAGCAGTTTATCGGGGGGGTTCACCGGGGAGCTGTTTTTT.

CDR3 coding DNA: TGTGCCACCAGCAGTTTAGCGGCCTCCTACAATGAGCAGTTCTTC. Translation gives CATSSLAASYNEQFF. The chain has TRBV15 and TRBJ2-1, with D perhaps matching TRBD2 (6 bases). CDR1 is LNHNV, CDR2 YYDKDF, per germline (reference sequence). This CDR3 spans 15 amino acids. V shed 3 bases and J shed 0 bases, with 9 bases lying between them. Combining the CDR3 with reference TRBV15 and TRBJ2-1 gives the whole variable domain DAMVIQNPRYQVTQFGKPVTLSCSQTLNHNVMYWYQQKSSQAPKLLFHYYDKDFNNEADTPDNFQSRRPNTSFCFLDIRSPGLGDTAMYLCATSSLAASYNEQFFGPGTRLTVL.

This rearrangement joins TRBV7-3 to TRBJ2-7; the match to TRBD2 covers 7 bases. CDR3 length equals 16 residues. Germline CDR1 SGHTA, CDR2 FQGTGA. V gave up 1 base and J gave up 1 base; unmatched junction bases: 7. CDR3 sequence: CASSLKGGSGSYEQYF. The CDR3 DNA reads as TGTGCCAGCAGCTTAAAAGGCGGGAGCGGGTCCTACGAGCAGTACTTC.

CDR3 region: CSVGGGAYNEQFF. CDR3 nucleotides: TGCAGCGTTGGGGGGGGCGCCTACAATGAGCAGTTCTTC. V gene TRBV29-1 combines with J gene TRBJ2-1; possible D gene TRBD2, 7 bases. V was shortened by 4 bases and J by 2 bases, with 9 bases between the two germline ends. This CDR3 has 13 amino acids. Per germline, CDR1 SQVTM and CDR2 ANQGSEA.

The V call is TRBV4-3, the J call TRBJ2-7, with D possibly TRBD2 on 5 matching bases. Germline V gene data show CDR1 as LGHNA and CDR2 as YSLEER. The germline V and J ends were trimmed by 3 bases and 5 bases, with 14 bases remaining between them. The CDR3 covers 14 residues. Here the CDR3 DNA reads TGCGCCAGCAGCCAGGCCCAACACGGGGACGAGCAGTACTTC. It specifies CASSQAQHGDEQYF.

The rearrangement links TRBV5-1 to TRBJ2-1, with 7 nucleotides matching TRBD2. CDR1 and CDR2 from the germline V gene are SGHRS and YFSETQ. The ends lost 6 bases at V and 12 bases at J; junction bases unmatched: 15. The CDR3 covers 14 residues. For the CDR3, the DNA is TGCGCCAGCACCCGGGACTACAATCCCTTAAGGCAGTTCTTC. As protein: CASTRDYNPLRQFF.

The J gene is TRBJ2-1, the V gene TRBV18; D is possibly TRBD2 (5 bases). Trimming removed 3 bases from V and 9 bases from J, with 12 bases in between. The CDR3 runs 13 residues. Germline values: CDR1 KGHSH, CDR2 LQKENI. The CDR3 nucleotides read TGTGCCAGCTCACCCGGACTGGATAGTGAGCAGTTCTTC. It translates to CASSPGLDSEQFF.

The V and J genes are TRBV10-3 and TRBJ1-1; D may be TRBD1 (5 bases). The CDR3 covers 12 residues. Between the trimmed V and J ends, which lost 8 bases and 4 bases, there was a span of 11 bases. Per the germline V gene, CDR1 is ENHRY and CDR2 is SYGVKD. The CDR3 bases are TGTGCCATCTGGGGGGGTGGCACTGAAGCTTTCTTT. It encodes CAIWGGGTEAFF.

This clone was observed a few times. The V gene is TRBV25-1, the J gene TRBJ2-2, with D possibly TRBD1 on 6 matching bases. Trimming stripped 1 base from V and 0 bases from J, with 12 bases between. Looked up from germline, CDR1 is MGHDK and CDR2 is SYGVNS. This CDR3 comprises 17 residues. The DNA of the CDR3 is TGTGCCAGCAGTGAATTGACACAGGGCGCGAACACCGGGGAGCTGTTTTTT. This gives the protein CASSELTQGANTGELFF. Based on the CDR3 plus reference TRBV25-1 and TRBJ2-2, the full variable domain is EADIYQTPRYLVIGTGKKITLECSQTMGHDKMYWYQQDPGMELHLIHYSYGVNSTEKGDLSSESTVSRIRTEHFPLTLESARPSHTSQYLCASSELTQGANTGELFFGEGSRLTVL.

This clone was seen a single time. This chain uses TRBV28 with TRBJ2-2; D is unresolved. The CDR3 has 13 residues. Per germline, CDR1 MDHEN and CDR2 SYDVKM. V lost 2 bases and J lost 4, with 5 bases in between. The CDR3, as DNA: TGTGCCAGCAGTTTACGTCGCACCGGGGAGCTGTTTTTT. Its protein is CASSLRRTGELFF.

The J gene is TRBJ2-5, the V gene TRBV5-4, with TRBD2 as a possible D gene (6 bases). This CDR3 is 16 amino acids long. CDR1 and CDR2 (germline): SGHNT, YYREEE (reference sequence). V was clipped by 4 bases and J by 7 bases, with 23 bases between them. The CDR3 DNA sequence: TGTGCCAGCAGCCCTGAGATAAGGAGGGCCCAGGGGACCCAGTACTTC. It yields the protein CASSPEIRRAQGTQYF.

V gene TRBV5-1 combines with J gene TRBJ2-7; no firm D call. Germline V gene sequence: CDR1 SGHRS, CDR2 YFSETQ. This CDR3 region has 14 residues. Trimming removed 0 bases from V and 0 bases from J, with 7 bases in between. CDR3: CASSLGPGSYEQYF. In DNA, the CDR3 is TGCGCCAGCAGCTTGGGGCCGGGCTCCTACGAGCAGTACTTC.

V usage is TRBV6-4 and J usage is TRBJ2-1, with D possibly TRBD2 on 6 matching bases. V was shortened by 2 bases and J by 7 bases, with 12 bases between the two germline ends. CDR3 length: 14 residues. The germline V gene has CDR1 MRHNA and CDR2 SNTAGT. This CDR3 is CASSDRSEGNEQFF. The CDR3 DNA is TGTGCCAGCAGTGACCGGTCGGAGGGAAATGAGCAGTTCTTC.

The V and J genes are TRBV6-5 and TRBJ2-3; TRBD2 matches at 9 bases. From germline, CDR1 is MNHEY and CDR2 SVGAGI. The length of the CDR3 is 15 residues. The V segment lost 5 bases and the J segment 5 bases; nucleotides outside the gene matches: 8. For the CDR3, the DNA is TGTGCCAGCAGTCATAGCGGGAGTAACAAAGATACGCAGTATTTT. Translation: CASSHSGSNKDTQYF.